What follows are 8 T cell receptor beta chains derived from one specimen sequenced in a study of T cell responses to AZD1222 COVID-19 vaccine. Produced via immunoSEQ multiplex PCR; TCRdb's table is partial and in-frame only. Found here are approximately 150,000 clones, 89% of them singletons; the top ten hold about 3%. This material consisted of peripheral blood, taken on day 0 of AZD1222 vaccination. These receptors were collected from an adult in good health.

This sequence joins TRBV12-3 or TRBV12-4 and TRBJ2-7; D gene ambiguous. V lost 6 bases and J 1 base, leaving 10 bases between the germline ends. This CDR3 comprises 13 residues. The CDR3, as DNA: TGTGCCAGCAGCCTACATGAGTCCTACGAGCAGTACTTC. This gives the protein CASSLHESYEQYF.

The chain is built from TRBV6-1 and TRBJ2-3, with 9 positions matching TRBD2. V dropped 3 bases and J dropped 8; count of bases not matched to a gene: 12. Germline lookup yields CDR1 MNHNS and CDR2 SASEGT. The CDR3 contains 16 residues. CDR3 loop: CASSERGGASLGTQYF. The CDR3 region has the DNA TGTGCCAGCAGTGAGCGGGGGGGCGCGAGCTTGGGTACGCAGTATTTT.

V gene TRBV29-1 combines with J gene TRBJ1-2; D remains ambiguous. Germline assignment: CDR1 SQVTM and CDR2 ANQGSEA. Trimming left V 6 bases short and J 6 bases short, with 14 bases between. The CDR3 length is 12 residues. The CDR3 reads CSVVGDYDGYTF. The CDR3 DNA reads TGCAGCGTAGTTGGGGATTATGATGGCTACACCTTC. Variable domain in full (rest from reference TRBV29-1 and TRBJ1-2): SAVISQKPSRDICQRGTSLTIQCQVDSQVTMMFWYRQQPGQSLTLIATANQGSEATYESGFVIDKFPISRPNLTFSTLTVSNMSPEDSSIYLCSVVGDYDGYTFGSGTRLTVV.

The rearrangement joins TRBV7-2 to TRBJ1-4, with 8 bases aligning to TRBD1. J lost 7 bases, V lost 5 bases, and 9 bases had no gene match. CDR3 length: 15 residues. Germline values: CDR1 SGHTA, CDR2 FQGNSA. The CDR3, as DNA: TGTGCCAGCAGCCCCCGACAGGGGCTAGGTGAAAAACTGTTTTTT. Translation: CASSPRQGLGEKLFF.

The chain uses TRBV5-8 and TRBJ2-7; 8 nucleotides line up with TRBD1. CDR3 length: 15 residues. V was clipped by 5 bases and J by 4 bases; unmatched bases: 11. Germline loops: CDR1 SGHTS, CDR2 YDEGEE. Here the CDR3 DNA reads TGTGCCAGCAGGCCCTGGACAGGGAATTTGTACGAGCAGTACTTC. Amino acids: CASRPWTGNLYEQYF. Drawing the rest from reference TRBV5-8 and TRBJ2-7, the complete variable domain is EAGVTQSPTHLIKTRGQQATLRCSPISGHTSVYWYQQALGLGLQFLLWYDEGEERNRGNFPPRFSGRQFPNYSSELNVNALELEDSALYLCASRPWTGNLYEQYFGPGTRLTVT.

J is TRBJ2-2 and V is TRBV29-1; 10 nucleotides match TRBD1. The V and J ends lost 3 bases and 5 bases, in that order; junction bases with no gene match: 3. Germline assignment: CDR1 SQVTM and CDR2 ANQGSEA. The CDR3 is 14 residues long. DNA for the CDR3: TGCAGCGTTGAGGACAGGGGGGGTACCGGGGAGCTGTTTTTT. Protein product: CSVEDRGGTGELFF.

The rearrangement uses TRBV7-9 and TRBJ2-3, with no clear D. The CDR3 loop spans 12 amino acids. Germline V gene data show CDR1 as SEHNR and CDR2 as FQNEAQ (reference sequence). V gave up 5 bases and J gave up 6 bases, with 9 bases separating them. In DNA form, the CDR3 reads TGTGCCAGCAGCCCGAGTGGGGATACGCAGTATTTT. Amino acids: CASSPSGDTQYF.

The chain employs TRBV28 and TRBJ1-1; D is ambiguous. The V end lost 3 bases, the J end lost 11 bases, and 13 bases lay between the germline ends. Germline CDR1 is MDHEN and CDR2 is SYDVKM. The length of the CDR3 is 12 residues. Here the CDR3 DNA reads TGTGCCAGCAGTTTCTACGGTAACGGGGCTTTCTTT. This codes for CASSFYGNGAFF.